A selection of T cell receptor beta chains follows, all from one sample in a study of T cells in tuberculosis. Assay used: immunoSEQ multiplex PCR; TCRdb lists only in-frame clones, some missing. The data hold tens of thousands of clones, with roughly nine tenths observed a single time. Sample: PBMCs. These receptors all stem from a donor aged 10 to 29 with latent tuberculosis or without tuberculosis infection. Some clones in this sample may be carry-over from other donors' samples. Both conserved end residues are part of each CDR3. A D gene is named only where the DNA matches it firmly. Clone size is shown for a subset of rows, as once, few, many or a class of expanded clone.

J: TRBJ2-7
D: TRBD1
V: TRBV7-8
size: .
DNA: TGTGCCAGCAGCTCCCCGGGACAGAATTACGAGCAGTACTTC
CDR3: CASSSPGQNYEQYF

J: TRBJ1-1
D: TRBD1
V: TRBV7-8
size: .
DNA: TGTGCCAGCAGCCACAGGGGGCCGGGCACTGAAGCTTTCTTT
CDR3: CASSHRGPGTEAFF

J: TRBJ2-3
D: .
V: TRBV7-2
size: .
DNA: TGTGCCAGCAGCCCGTTCTCCCACCAGGATACGCAGTATTTT
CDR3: CASSPFSHQDTQYF

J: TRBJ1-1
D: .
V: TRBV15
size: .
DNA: TGTGCCACCAGCATTGGTACAGCCAGGCACACTGAAGCTTTCTTT
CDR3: CATSIGTARHTEAFF

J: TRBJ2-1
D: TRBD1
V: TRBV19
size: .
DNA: TGTGCCAGTAGTATAGACGGGGGACAGGGCTTATACAATGAGCAGTTCTTC
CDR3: CASSIDGGQGLYNEQFF

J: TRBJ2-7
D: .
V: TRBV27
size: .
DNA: TGTGCCAGCAGTTTAGAGGCTTTCCCAACCTACGAGCAGTACTTC
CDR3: CASSLEAFPTYEQYF

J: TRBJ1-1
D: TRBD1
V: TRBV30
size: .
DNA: TGTGCCTGGAGCGCGGGACAGACGAACACTGAAGCTTTCTTT
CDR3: CAWSAGQTNTEAFF

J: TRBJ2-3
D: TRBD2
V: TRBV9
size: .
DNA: TGTGCCAGCAGCGTAGTAAGCGGGGTCCCAGATACGCAGTATTTT
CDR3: CASSVVSGVPDTQYF

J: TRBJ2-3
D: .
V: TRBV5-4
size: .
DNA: TGTGCCAGCAGCTTGGACACTAGCAGGTTCTCAGATACGCAGTATTTT
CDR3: CASSLDTSRFSDTQYF

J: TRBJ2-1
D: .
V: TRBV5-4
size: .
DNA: TGTGCCAGCAGCTTGGGACGCCCTCACCAGGTGAATTTGTACAATGAGCAGTTCTTC
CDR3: CASSLGRPHQVNLYNEQFF

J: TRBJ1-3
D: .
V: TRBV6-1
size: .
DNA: TGTGCCAGCATAGGGGCCGGAAACACCATATATTTT
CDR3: CASIGAGNTIYF

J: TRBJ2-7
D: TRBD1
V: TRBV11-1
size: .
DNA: TGTGCCAGCAGCTTAGGTCAAGGCAGGGGGATCTACGAGCAGTACTTC
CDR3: CASSLGQGRGIYEQYF

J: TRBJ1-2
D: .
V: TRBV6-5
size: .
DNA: TGTGCCAGCCAGGGACTGGATGGCTACACCTTC
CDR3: CASQGLDGYTF

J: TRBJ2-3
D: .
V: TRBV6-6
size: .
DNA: TGTGCCAGCAGCAACGGGGGACTCCTCACAGATACGCAGTATTTT
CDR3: CASSNGGLLTDTQYF

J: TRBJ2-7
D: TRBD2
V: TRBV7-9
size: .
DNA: TGTGCCAGCAGTCCGTTGGGACTAGCGGACTACGAGCAGTACTTC
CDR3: CASSPLGLADYEQYF

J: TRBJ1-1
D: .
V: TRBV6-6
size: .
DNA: TGTGCCAGCAGCCAAGGGGTGACTGAAGCTTTCTTT
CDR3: CASSQGVTEAFF

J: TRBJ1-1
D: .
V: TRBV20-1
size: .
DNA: TGCAGTGCTAGCAGGGGAACTGAAGCTTTCTTT
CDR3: CSASRGTEAFF

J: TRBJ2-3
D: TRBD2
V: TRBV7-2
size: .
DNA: TGTGCCAGCAGCTCTAGGGGAGGGGCAGATACGCAGTATTTT
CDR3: CASSSRGGADTQYF

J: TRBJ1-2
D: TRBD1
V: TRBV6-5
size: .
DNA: TGTGCCAGCAGATACCGGGACAGGGGTTACTATGGCTACACCTTC
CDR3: CASRYRDRGYYGYTF

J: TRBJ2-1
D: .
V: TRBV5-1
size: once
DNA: TGCGCCAGCAGCTTAATCACAGACCCTTACAATGAGCAGTTCTTC
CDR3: CASSLITDPYNEQFF

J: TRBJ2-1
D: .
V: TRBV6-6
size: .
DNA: TGTGCCAGCAGTATAACAGGACCCAATGAGCAGTTCTTC
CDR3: CASSITGPNEQFF

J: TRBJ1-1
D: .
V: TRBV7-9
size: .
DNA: TGTGCCAGCACCCTGGTAACATCGAACACTGAAGCTTTCTTT
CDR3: CASTLVTSNTEAFF

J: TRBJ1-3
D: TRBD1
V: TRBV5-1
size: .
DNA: TGCGCCAGCAGCAAAGGGACAGGGGGAAACACCATATATTTT
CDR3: CASSKGTGGNTIYF

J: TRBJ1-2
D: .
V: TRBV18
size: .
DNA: TGTGCCAGCTCACCAACGACAGGTCCTGATACCTTC
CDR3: CASSPTTGPDTF

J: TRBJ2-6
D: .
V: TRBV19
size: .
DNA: TGTGCCAGTAGTCCCCAATCTGGGGCCAACGTCCTGACTTTC
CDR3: CASSPQSGANVLTF

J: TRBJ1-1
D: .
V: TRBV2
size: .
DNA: TGTGCCAGCAGGAGTAGGAACACTGAAGCTTTCTTT
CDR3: CASRSRNTEAFF

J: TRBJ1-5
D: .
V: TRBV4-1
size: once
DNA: TGCGCCAGCAGCCATCGCCAGGGCCAGAGCAATCAGCCCCAGCATTTT
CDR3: CASSHRQGQSNQPQHF

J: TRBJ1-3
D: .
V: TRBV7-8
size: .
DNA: TGTGCCAGCAGCTCGGCCGGGATGACTGGAAACACCATATATTTT
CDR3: CASSSAGMTGNTIYF

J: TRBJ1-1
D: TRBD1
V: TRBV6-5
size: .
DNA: TGTGCCAGCAGTTACTCGACAGGGGTCGGGACTGAAGCTTTCTTT
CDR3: CASSYSTGVGTEAFF

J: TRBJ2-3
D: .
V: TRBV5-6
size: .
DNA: TGTGCCAGCAGCTTGGGGAGGGCAGATACGCAGTATTTT
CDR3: CASSLGRADTQYF

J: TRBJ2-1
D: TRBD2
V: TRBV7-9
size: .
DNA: TGTGCCAGCAGCTTAAGCGGGAGGCCCTCCTACAATGAGCAGTTCTTC
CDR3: CASSLSGRPSYNEQFF

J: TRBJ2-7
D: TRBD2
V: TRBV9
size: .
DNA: TGTGCCAGCAGCGTCCTTCCGCTAGCGGACTACTACGAGCAGTACTTC
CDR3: CASSVLPLADYYEQYF

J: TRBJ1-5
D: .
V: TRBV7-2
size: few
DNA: TGTGCCAGCAGCTTCAGGGGAAGCAATCAGCCCCAGCATTTT
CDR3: CASSFRGSNQPQHF

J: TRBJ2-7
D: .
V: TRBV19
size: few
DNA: TGTGCCAGTAGTATAGGCCTTGACACCCCCTACGAGCAGTACTTC
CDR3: CASSIGLDTPYEQYF

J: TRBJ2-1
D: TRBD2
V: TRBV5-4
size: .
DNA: TGTGCCAGCAGCTTTACTAGCGGGAGTGTGGATGAGCAGTTCTTC
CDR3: CASSFTSGSVDEQFF

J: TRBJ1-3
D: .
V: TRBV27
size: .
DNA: TGTGCCAGCAGTTTTCGGGGGGGCTCTGGAAACACCATATATTTT
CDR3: CASSFRGGSGNTIYF

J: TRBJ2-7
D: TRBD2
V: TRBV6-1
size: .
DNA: TGTGCCAGCAGTGAATTTTTAGGACTAGCTCCCTACGAGCAGTACTTC
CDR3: CASSEFLGLAPYEQYF

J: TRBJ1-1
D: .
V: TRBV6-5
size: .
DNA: TGTGCCAGCAGCCGCGCCCGGGGTCCTGAAGCTTTCTTT
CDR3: CASSRARGPEAFF

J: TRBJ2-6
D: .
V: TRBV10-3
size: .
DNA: TGTGCCACTGACTCAGGGCAAAGATCTTCTGGGGCCAACGTCCTGACTTTC
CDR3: CATDSGQRSSGANVLTF

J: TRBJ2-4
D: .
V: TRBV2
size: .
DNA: TGTGCCAGCAGTCCCCAGAACCTAGCCAAAAACATTCAGTACTTC
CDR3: CASSPQNLAKNIQYF

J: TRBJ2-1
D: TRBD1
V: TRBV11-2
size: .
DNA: TGTGCCAGCAGCTCCTCCGGGACAGGGTACAATGAGCAGTTCTTC
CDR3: CASSSSGTGYNEQFF

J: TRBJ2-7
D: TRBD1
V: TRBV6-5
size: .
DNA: TGTGCCAGCAGGGCGGACAGGAAGAAATACGAGCAGTACTTC
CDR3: CASRADRKKYEQYF

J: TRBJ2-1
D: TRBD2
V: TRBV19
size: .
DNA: TGTGCCAGTCGGGCGGGAGTTTACGATGAGCAGTTCTTC
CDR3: CASRAGVYDEQFF

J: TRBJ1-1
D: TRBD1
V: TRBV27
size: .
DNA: TGTGCCAGCAGTTGGGGGACAGGTCTCGCAGCTTTCTTT
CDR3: CASSWGTGLAAFF

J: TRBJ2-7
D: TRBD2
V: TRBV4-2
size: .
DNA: TGTGCCAGCAGTCCAGGGAGGGGAAGCTCCTACGAGCAGTACTTC
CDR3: CASSPGRGSSYEQYF

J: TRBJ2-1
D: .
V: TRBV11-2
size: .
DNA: TGTGCCAGCAGCTTAGACAGGGGCAATGAGCAGTTCTTC
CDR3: CASSLDRGNEQFF

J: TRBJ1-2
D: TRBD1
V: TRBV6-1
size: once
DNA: TGTGCCAGCAGTGAAGTTTACAGGGGCTTACGTGGCTACACCTTC
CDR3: CASSEVYRGLRGYTF

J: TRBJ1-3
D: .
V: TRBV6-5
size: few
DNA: TGTGCCAGCAGTACCCAGGAAAGCCCCGGAAACACCATATATTTT
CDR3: CASSTQESPGNTIYF

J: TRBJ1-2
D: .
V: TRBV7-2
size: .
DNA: TGTGCCAGCAGCTCCACTGCTGGGGGGGGCTATGGCTACACCTTC
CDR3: CASSSTAGGGYGYTF

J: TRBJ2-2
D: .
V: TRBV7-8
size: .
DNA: TGTGCCAGCAGCTTAGTAGGAGTCGGCACCACCGGGGAGCTGTTTTTT
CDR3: CASSLVGVGTTGELFF

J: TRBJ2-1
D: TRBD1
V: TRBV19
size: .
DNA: TGTGCCAGTAGTATAACCGTCCCCAGGGGGCCCAATGAGCAGTTCTTC
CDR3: CASSITVPRGPNEQFF

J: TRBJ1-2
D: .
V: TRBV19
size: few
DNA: TGTGCCAGTAGATTGACAGCAGTTAACTATGGCTACACCTTC
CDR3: CASRLTAVNYGYTF

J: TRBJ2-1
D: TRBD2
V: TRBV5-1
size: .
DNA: TGCGCCAGCAGGGCCTTAGCGGGGGCCTCCTACAATGAGCAGTTCTTC
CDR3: CASRALAGASYNEQFF

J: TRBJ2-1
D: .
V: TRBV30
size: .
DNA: TGTGCCTGGGGGTCGGGCTACAATGAGCAGTTCTTC
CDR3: CAWGSGYNEQFF

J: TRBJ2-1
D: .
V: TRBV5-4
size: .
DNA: TGTGCCAGCAGCGTTAGCGGACCATACAATGAGCAGTTCTTC
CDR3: CASSVSGPYNEQFF